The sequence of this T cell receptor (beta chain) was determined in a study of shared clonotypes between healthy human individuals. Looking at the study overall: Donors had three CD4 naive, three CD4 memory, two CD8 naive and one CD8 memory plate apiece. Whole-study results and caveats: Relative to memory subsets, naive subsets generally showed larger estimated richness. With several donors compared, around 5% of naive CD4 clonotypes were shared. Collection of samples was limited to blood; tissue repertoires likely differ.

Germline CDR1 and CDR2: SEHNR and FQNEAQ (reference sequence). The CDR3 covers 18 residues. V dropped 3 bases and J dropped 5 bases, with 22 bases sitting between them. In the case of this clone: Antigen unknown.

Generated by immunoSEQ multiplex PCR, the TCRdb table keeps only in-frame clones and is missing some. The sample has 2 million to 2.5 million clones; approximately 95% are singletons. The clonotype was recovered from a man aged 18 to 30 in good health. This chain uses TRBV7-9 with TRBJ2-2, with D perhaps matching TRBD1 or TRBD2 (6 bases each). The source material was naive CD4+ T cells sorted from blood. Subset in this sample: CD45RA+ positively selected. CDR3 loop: CASSFGLFAGRGTGELFF. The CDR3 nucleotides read TGTGCCAGCAGCTTTGGCCTCTTTGCGGGAAGGGGGACCGGGGAGCTGTTTTTT.